These 3 T cell receptor beta chains share one sample of origin, sequenced in a study of read filtering for tumor transcriptome and immune sequencing. Molecular barcoded adaptors covering alpha/delta and beta/gamma chains were used on approximately 400 ng RNA. TCRdb reanalysed the reads using MiXCR and keeps one entry per CDR3 protein. The sample holds fewer than 30,000 distinct CDR3 sequences; around a fifth are singletons and the top ten take about 17%. The source material was a population of CD138-negative cells sorted from bone marrow. The origin of the receptors is a donor at least 40 years old with multiple myeloma.

This clonotype has more than one count but fewer than ten. The chain couples TRBV28 to TRBJ2-1, with D possibly matching TRBD1 (6 bases). This CDR3 has 16 amino acids. Trimming removed 5 bases at V and 8 bases at J, with 22 bases between. Germline values: CDR1 MDHEN, CDR2 SYDVKM. The CDR3 bases are TGTGCCAGCAGTCCCACCCCTGAGGGGGAAACTTATGAGCAGTTCTTC. This codes for CASSPTPEGETYEQFF.

This clonotype came up many times. The V and J genes are TRBV19 and TRBJ2-1, with D unclear. V lost 4 bases, J lost 4 bases, and 8 bases lay in between. CDR1 LNHDA and CDR2 SQIVND come from the germline V gene (reference sequence). The CDR3 sequence is 13 residues long. The CDR3 nucleotides read TGTGCCAGTAGTAGCGGAAATTACAATGAGCAGTTCTTC. Amino acid sequence: CASSSGNYNEQFF.

Comments on this clonotype: A read error may account for a junction end that differs from germline. This sequence joins TRBV20-1 and TRBJ2-2; tentatively, D is TRBD2 (6 bases). The germline gives CDR1 DFQATT, CDR2 SNEGSKA (reference sequence). The CDR3 loop spans 15 amino acids. The CDR3 is CSVRDAGMSTGELFF. The CDR3 coding sequence is TGCAGTGTTAGAGATGCGGGAATGAGCACCGGGGAGCTGTTTTTT.